The rows below give T cell receptor beta chains drawn from one sample of a study of T cell responses to AZD1222 COVID-19 vaccine. The protocol was immunoSEQ multiplex PCR, while the TCRdb copy is restricted to in-frame clones and leaves out a portion. The sample has 90,000 to 150,000 clones, around 84% seen once. Specimen: peripheral blood, collected 28 days after the second AZD1222 dose. Receptor source: an adult who received the AZD1222 COVID-19 vaccine. Each CDR3 is given without its conserved first and last residue.

length | J | V | CDR3
15 | TRBJ2-3 | TRBV19 | ASSMSGGAVTTDTQY
12 | TRBJ1-5 | TRBV29-1 | SVTWGASNQPQH
15 | TRBJ2-1 | TRBV27 | ASSLPRGGDSYNEQF
12 | TRBJ2-2 | TRBV9 | ASSSWGGTGELF
12 | TRBJ1-1 | TRBV6-5 | ASSYRDRDTEAF
14 | TRBJ2-7 | TRBV9 | ASTPETGGLPYEQY
13 | TRBJ1-1 | TRBV29-1 | SVSLTALESTEAF
11 | TRBJ1-5 | TRBV30 | AWSVRGLQPQH
14 | TRBJ2-4 | TRBV7-2 | ASSTRLAGEGNIQY
10 | TRBJ2-1 | TRBV12-3/TRBV12-4 | ASSDRLPSWF
13 | TRBJ2-2 | TRBV9 | ASSVGGTNTGELF
13 | TRBJ1-2 | TRBV5-1 | ASSLGRANNYGYT
11 | TRBJ2-7 | TRBV10-3 | AISESRTGEQY
11 | TRBJ2-3 | TRBV10-3 | AISGPNTDTQY
11 | TRBJ1-2 | TRBV9 | ASRDSYNYGYT
10 | TRBJ1-4 | TRBV12-3/TRBV12-4 | ASSSTDEKLF
11 | TRBJ2-3 | TRBV10-3 | AISVGGADTQY
11 | TRBJ1-5 | TRBV6-6 | ASSFLGSQPQH
14 | TRBJ2-6 | TRBV19 | ASRKQGVTGANVLT
11 | TRBJ1-1 | TRBV29-1 | SAADRGHTEAF
14 | TRBJ1-5 | TRBV7-2 | ASSLTPDISNQPQH
12 | TRBJ1-1 | TRBV23-1 | ASRDGRGWTEAF
13 | TRBJ2-1 | TRBV29-1 | SVDTGQKLYNEQF
15 | TRBJ2-3 | TRBV10-3 | AISSFVGAEITDTQY
15 | TRBJ2-7 | TRBV28 | ASSSLGTSGTSYEQY
15 | TRBJ1-6 | TRBV5-5 | ASSFYPPGTGGSPLH
12 | TRBJ1-6 | TRBV28 | ASSLGGQGAPLH
12 | TRBJ1-2 | TRBV5-6 | ASSLVHSNYGYT
13 | TRBJ1-1 | TRBV9 | ASSVSDVGGTEAF
15 | TRBJ1-5 | TRBV6-1 | ASSEGRTDRGNQPQH
11 | TRBJ2-1 | TRBV27 | ASSFLPYNEQF
12 | TRBJ1-2 | TRBV12-5 | ASGLDLTVGGYT
13 | TRBJ1-2 | TRBV19 | ASSIGGARIYGYT
14 | TRBJ1-1 | TRBV10-1 | ASSYTRDRGPTEAF
13 | TRBJ2-7 | TRBV7-6 | ASSLGQGEFYEQY
17 | TRBJ2-7 | TRBV5-1 | ASSVLRQGGPLGRSEQY
13 | TRBJ2-7 | TRBV11-2 | ASSRRGQFVYEQY
15 | TRBJ2-5 | TRBV7-8 | ASSLVLGTEKKETQY
13 | TRBJ1-5 | TRBV5-1 | ASSPGPRSNQPQH
12 | TRBJ1-1 | TRBV5-1 | ASVSGAENTEAF
12 | TRBJ2-3 | TRBV4-1 | ASSHPGSTDTQY
12 | TRBJ1-1 | TRBV4-3 | ASSQRQGRTEAF
13 | TRBJ1-1 | TRBV4-1 | ASSQAGAVNTEAF
13 | TRBJ1-2 | TRBV18 | ASSENGQGNYGYT
9 | TRBJ1-1 | TRBV4-3 | ASSHGYEAF
12 | TRBJ2-2 | TRBV15 | ATSRDSLTGELF
12 | TRBJ1-3 | TRBV2 | ASSEDVGGHTIY
15 | TRBJ1-1 | TRBV24-1 | ATSDSPFGRGATEAF
10 | TRBJ1-2 | TRBV6-2/TRBV6-3 | ASSYGQGGYT
15 | TRBJ1-2 | TRBV21-1 | ASSKAGRDTPRYGYT
13 | TRBJ1-1 | TRBV5-1 | ASSLYRGPGTEAF
14 | TRBJ2-2 | TRBV19 | ASRPPGRDNTGELF
12 | TRBJ2-7 | TRBV27 | ASSPQWWSYEQY
11 | TRBJ1-2 | TRBV10-3 | AAWTGGNYGYT
11 | TRBJ1-1 | TRBV28 | ASSLYIQGAAF
11 | TRBJ1-1 | TRBV6-5 | ASTKNQNTEAF
11 | TRBJ2-1 | TRBV6-5 | ASSFLGGNEQF
15 | TRBJ2-7 | TRBV4-3 | ASSHAPPGQVPYEQY
13 | TRBJ1-1 | TRBV18 | ASSPYGSTGLQAF